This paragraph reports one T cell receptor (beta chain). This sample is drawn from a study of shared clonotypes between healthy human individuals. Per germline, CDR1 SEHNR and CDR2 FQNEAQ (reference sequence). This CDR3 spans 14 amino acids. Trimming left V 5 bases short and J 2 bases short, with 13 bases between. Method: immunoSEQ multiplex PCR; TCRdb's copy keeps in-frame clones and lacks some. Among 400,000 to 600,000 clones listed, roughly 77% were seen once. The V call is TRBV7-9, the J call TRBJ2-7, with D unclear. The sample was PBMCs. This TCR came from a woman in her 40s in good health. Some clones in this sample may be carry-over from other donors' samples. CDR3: CASSPRPDTYEQYF. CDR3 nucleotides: TGTGCCAGCAGCCCTCGACCCGACACCTACGAGCAGTACTTC.